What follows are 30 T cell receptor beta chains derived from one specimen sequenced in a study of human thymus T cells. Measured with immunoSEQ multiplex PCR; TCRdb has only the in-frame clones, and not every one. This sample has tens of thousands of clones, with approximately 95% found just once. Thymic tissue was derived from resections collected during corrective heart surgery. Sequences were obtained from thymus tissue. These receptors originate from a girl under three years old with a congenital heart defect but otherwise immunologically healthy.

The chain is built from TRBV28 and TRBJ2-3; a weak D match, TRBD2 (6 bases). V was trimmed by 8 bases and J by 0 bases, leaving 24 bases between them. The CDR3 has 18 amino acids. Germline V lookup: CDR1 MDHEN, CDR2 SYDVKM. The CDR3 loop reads CASAPETSGTGSTDTQYF. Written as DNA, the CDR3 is TGTGCCAGCGCCCCAGAGACTTCCGGGACTGGAAGCACAGATACGCAGTATTTT.

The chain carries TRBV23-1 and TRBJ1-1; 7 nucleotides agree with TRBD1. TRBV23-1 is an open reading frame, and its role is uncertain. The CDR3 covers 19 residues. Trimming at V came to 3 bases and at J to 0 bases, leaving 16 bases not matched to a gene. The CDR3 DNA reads TGCGCCAGCAGTCACCAATCGCTCCGGGACAGTTACATGAACACTGAAGCTTTCTTT. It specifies CASSHQSLRDSYMNTEAFF.

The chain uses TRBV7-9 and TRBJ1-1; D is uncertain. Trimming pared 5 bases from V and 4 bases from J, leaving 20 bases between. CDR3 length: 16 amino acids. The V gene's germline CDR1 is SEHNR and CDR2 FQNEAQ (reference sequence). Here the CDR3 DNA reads TGTGCCAGCAGCCCCCTCTTGGGGTCTGCCGGCACTGAAGCTTTCTTT. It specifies CASSPLLGSAGTEAFF.

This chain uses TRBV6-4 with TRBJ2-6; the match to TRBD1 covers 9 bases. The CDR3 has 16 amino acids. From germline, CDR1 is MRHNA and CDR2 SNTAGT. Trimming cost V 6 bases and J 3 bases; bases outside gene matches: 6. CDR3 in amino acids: CASSVTGGDGANVLTF. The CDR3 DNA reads TGTGCCAGCAGCGTAACAGGGGGCGATGGGGCCAACGTCCTGACTTTC.

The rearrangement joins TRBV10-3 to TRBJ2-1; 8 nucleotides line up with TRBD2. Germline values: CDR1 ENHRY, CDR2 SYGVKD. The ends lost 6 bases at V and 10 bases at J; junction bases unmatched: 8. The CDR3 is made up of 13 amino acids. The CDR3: CAIRPTSAPEQFF. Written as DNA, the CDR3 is TGTGCCATCAGACCGACTAGCGCGCCGGAGCAGTTCTTC.

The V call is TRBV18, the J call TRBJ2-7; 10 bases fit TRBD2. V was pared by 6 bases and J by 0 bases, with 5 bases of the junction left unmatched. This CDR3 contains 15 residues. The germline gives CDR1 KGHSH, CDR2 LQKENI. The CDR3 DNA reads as TGTGCCAGCTCCGAGGGACTAGCGTACTCCTACGAGCAGTACTTC. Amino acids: CASSEGLAYSYEQYF.

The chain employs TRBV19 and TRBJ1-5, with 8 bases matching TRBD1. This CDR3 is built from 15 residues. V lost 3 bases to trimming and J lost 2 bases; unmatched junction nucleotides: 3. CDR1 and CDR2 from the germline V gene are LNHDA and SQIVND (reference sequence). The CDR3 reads CASSMDRDGNQPQHF. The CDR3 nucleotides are TGTGCCAGTAGTATGGACAGGGACGGCAATCAGCCCCAGCATTTT.

The CDR3 sequence is CATSREPLAPSLKYGYTF. Here the CDR3 DNA reads TGTGCCACCAGCAGAGAACCCCTCGCCCCTTCCCTTAAGTATGGCTACACCTTC. The V and J genes are TRBV15 and TRBJ1-2, with no clear D. Germline CDR1 is LNHNV and CDR2 is YYDKDF (reference sequence). V was clipped by 0 bases and J by 5 bases, with 22 bases between them. The CDR3 loop spans 18 amino acids. The entire variable domain, with the rest obtained from reference TRBV15 and TRBJ1-2, is as follows: DAMVIQNPRYQVTQFGKPVTLSCSQTLNHNVMYWYQQKSSQAPKLLFHYYDKDFNNEADTPDNFQSRRPNTSFCFLDIRSPGLGDTAMYLCATSREPLAPSLKYGYTFGSGTRLTVV.

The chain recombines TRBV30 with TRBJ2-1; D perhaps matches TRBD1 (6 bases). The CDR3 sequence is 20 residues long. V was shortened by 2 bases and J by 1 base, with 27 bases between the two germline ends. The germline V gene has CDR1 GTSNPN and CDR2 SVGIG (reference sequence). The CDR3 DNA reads TGTGCCTGGAGTCAACAGGGTAATCCCCCACCATTAAGTTCCTACAATGAGCAGTTCTTC. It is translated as CAWSQQGNPPPLSSYNEQFF.

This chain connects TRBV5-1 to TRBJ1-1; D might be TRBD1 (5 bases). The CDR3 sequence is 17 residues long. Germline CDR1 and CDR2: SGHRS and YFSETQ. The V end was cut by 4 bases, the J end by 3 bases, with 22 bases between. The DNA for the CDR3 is TGCGCCAGCAGCCCCAACGACAGTGAGCTAGATGACACTGAAGCTTTCTTT. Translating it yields CASSPNDSELDDTEAFF.

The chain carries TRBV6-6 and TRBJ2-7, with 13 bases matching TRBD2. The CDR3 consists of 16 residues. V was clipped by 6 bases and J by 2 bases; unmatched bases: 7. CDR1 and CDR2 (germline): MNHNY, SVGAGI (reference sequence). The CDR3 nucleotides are TGTGCCAGCAGGCCCCGAGGGACTAGCGGGGCCTACGAGCAGTACTTC. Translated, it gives CASRPRGTSGAYEQYF.

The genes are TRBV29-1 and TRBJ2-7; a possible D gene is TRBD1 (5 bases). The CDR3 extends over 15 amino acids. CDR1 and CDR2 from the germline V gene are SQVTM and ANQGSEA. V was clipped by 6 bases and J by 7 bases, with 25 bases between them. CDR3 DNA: TGCAGCGTCGGTACAAACAGGACCCCCCCAGGGGAGCAGTACTTC. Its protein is CSVGTNRTPPGEQYF.

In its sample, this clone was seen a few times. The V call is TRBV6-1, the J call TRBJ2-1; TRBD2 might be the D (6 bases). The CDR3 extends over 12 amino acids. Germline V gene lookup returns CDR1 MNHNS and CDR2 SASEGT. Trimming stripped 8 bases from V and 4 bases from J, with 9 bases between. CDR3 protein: CASRGRYNEQFF. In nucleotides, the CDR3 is TGTGCCAGCCGGGGGAGGTACAATGAGCAGTTCTTC.

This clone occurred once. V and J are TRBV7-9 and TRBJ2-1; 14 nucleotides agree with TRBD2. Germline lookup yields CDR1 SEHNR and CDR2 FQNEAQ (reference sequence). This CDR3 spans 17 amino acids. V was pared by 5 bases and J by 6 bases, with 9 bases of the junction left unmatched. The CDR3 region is CASSRQGTSGRLNEQFF. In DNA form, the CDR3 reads TGTGCCAGCAGCCGTCAGGGGACTAGCGGGAGACTCAATGAGCAGTTCTTC.

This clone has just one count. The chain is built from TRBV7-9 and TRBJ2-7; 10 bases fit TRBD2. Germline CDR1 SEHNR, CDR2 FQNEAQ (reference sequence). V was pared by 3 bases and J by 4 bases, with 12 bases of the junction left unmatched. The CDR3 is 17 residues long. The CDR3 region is CASSLGLAGEDPYEQYF. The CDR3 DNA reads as TGTGCCAGCAGCTTGGGGCTAGCGGGAGAGGATCCTTACGAGCAGTACTTC.

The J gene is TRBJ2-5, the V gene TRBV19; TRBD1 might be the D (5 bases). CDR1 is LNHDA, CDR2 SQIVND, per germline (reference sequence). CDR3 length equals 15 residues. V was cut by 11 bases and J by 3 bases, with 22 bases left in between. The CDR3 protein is CALPQGRTPKETQYF. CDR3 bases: TGTGCCTTGCCCCAGGGCAGGACGCCCAAAGAGACCCAGTACTTC.

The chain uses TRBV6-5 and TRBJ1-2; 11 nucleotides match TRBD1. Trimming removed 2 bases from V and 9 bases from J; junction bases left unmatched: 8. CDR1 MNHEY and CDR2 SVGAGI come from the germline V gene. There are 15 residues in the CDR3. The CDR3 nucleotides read TGTGCCAGCAGTTACACCGGGACAGGGGGTATGAGCTACACCTTC. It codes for CASSYTGTGGMSYTF.

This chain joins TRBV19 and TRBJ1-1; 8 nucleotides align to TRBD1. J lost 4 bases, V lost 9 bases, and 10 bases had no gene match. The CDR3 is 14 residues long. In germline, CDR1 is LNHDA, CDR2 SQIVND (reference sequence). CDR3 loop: CASLAFTGGTEAFF. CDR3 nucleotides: TGTGCCAGCTTAGCATTCACAGGGGGCACTGAAGCTTTCTTT.

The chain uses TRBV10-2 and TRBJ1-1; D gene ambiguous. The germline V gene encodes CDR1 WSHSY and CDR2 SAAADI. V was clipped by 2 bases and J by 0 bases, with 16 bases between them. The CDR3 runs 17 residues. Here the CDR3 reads CASSELGLFSMNTEAFF. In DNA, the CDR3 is TGCGCCAGCAGTGAGCTCGGACTGTTTTCAATGAACACTGAAGCTTTCTTT.

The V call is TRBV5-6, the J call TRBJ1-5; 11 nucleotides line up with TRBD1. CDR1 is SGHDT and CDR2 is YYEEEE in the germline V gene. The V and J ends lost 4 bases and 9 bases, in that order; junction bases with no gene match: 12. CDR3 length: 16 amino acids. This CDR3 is CASSLRGQGERGPQHF. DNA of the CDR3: TGTGCCAGCAGCCTAAGGGGACAGGGGGAAAGAGGGCCCCAGCATTTT.

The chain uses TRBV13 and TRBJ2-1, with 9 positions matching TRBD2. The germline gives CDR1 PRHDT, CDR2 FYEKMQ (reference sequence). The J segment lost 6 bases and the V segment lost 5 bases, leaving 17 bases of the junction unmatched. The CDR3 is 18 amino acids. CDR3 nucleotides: TGTGCCAGCAGCGATGGACTAGCGCCGGGATGGAACAGCAATGAGCAGTTCTTC. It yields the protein CASSDGLAPGWNSNEQFF.

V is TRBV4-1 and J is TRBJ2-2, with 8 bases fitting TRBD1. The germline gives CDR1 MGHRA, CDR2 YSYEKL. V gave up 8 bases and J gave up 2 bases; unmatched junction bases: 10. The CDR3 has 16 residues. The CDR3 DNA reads TGCGCCAGCCGTGACCTCAGGGGGCTTAACACCGGGGAGCTGTTTTTT. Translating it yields CASRDLRGLNTGELFF.

CDR3: CATSRSRLARGGNEQFF. In nucleotides, the CDR3 is TGTGCCACCAGCAGATCTCGACTAGCCCGCGGGGGGAATGAGCAGTTCTTC. This chain links TRBV15 with TRBJ2-1, with 8 bases lining up with TRBD2. Germline V gene sequence: CDR1 LNHNV, CDR2 YYDKDF (reference sequence). The CDR3 has 17 residues. Trimming removed 2 bases from V and 7 bases from J; junction bases left unmatched: 13. Combining the CDR3 with reference TRBV15 and TRBJ2-1 gives the whole variable domain DAMVIQNPRYQVTQFGKPVTLSCSQTLNHNVMYWYQQKSSQAPKLLFHYYDKDFNNEADTPDNFQSRRPNTSFCFLDIRSPGLGDTAMYLCATSRSRLARGGNEQFFGPGTRLTVL.

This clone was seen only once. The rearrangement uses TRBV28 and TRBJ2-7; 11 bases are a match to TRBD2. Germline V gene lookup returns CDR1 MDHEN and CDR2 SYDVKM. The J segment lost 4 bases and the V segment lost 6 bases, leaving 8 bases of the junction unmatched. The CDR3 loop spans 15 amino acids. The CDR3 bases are TGTGCCAGCAGCCTCCTACCTAGCGGGAGGTACGAGCAGTACTTC. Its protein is CASSLLPSGRYEQYF.

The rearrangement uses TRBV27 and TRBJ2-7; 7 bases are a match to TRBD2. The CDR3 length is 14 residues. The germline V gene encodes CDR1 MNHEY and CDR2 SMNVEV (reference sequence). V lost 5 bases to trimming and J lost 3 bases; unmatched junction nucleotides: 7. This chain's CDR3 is CASSGVAGFYEQYF. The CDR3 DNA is TGTGCCAGCAGTGGGGTAGCGGGTTTCTACGAGCAGTACTTC.

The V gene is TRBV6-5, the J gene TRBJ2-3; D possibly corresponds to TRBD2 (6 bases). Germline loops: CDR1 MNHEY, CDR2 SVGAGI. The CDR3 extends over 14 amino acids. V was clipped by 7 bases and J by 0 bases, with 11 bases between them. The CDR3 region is CASTPGGSTDTQYF. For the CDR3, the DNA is TGTGCCAGCACCCCCGGGGGTAGCACAGATACGCAGTATTTT.

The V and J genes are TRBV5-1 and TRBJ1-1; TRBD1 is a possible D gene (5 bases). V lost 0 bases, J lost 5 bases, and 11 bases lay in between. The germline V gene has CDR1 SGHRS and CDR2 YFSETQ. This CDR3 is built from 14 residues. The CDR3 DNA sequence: TGCGCCAGCAGCTTGGGGAGGCCAGGGACTGAAGCTTTCTTT. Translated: CASSLGRPGTEAFF. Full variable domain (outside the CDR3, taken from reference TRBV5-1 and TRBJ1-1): KAGVTQTPRYLIKTRGQQVTLSCSPISGHRSVSWYQQTPGQGLQFLFEYFSETQRNKGNFPGRFSGRQFSNSRSEMNVSTLELGDSALYLCASSLGRPGTEAFFGQGTRLTVV.

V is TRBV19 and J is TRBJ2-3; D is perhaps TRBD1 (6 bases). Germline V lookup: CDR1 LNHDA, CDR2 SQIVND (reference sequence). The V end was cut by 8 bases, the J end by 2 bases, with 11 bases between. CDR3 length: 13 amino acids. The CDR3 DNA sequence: TGTGCCAGTCAGGGGCAGGTCACAGATACGCAGTATTTT. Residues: CASQGQVTDTQYF.

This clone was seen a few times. CDR3 residues: CASSLIAGGTGNIQYF. The CDR3 DNA sequence: TGTGCCAGCAGCCTCATAGCGGGAGGGACGGGAAACATTCAGTACTTC. The chain uses TRBV7-2 and TRBJ2-4, with 11 bases lining up with TRBD2. The V gene end was trimmed by 5 bases and the J gene end by 6 bases; junction bases not matched to a gene: 9. Germline V gene sequence: CDR1 SGHTA, CDR2 FQGNSA. This CDR3 spans 16 amino acids. The full variable domain, in which reference TRBV7-2 and TRBJ2-4 provide the parts outside the CDR3, is GAGVSQSPSNKVTEKGKDVELRCDPISGHTALYWYRQSLGQGLEFLIYFQGNSAPDKSGLPSDRFSAERTGGSVSTLTIQRTQQEDSAVYLCASSLIAGGTGNIQYFGAGTRLSVL.

The CDR3 reads CASSQEMNRSKGEKLFF. In DNA form, the CDR3 reads TGCGCCAGCAGCCAAGAGATGAACAGGAGTAAGGGTGAAAAACTGTTTTTT. V and J are TRBV4-3 and TRBJ1-4; TRBD1 might be the D (5 bases). V lost 0 bases and J lost 7, with 18 bases in between. Germline V gene sequence: CDR1 LGHNA, CDR2 YSLEER. The CDR3 runs 17 residues.